This is a list of T cell receptor beta chains from one sample in a study of shared clonotypes between healthy human individuals. TCRdb keeps only in-frame clones here, not all; method: immunoSEQ multiplex PCR. Of some 2,500,000 clones detected, roughly 93% appear once; the ten largest clones hold approximately 0.37%. Sequencing was performed on naive CD4+ T cells from PBMCs. Every receptor here comes from a man between 18 and 29 years old in good health. Some clones in this sample may be carry-over from other donors' samples. Each CDR3 is given with its conserved first and last residue. The order of the fields is V gene, D gene, CDR3 length, J gene, CDR3 DNA, CDR3 protein. A D gene is named only where the DNA matches it firmly.

>TRBV9|TRBD2|13|TRBJ2-1
TGTGCCAGCAGCCCGGGGGGGTACAATGAGCAGTTCTTC
CASSPGGYNEQFF
>TRBV9|.|17|TRBJ2-5
TGTGCCAGCAGCGACTCTTTAACCGGGATCTCCCAAGAGACCCAGTACTTC
CASSDSLTGISQETQYF
>TRBV6-5|.|15|TRBJ2-2
TGTGCCAGCAGTTACCGCATACAGGGTACCGGGGAGCTGTTTTTT
CASSYRIQGTGELFF
>TRBV2|.|11|TRBJ2-4
TGTGCCAGCAAAGCCAAAAACATTCAGTACTTC
CASKAKNIQYF
>TRBV7-9|TRBD2|16|TRBJ2-7
TGTGCCAGCAGCGGGTATAGCGGGAGGGCCCCTTACGAGCAGTACTTC
CASSGYSGRAPYEQYF
>TRBV2|.|14|TRBJ1-4
TGTGCCAGCAGTCTGGCAGCAACTAATGAAAAACTGTTTTTT
CASSLAATNEKLFF
>TRBV13|.|16|TRBJ2-7
TGTGCCAGCAGCCCGAGTCCGAGCGGGACAGTATACGAGCAGTACTTC
CASSPSPSGTVYEQYF
>TRBV19|.|13|TRBJ1-2
TGTGCCAGTAGTATTCTGGGCTACTATGGCTACACCTTC
CASSILGYYGYTF
>TRBV2|.|11|TRBJ2-1
TGTGCCAGCAGCACAGACGGTGAGCAGTTCTTC
CASSTDGEQFF
>TRBV29-1|.|12|TRBJ2-7
TGCAGCGTTGTTGCCAGCTCCTACGAGCAGTACTTC
CSVVASSYEQYF
>TRBV4-3|TRBD1|15|TRBJ2-2
TGCGCCAGCAGCCAAGGGACAGGGGTACTCGGGGAGCTGTTTTTT
CASSQGTGVLGELFF
>TRBV6-1|TRBD1|15|TRBJ2-3
TGTGCCAGCAGTGAGTCCGGGACAGGGCTGCATACGCAGTATTTT
CASSESGTGLHTQYF
>TRBV19|.|14|TRBJ1-4
TGTGCCAGTAGTACGGACACGGGTAATGAAAAACTGTTTTTT
CASSTDTGNEKLFF
>TRBV7-9|TRBD2|14|TRBJ2-1
TGTGCCAGCAGCTTAGCGACTAGCATTTTAGGGCAGTTCTTC
CASSLATSILGQFF
>TRBV7-7|.|15|TRBJ1-4
TGTGCCAGCAGCTTTACAGGTGCAACTAATGAAAAACTGTTTTTT
CASSFTGATNEKLFF
>TRBV19|.|12|TRBJ1-2
TGTGCCACCAAACCCGTAATAGGTGGCTACACCTTC
CATKPVIGGYTF
>TRBV7-3|TRBD2|14|TRBJ2-5
TGTGCCAGCAGCCCCTCGACTAGCGTGGAGACCCAGTACTTC
CASSPSTSVETQYF
>TRBV7-7|TRBD1|13|TRBJ2-1
TGTGCCAGCAGCTTGGGACAGGACAATGAGCAGTTCTTC
CASSLGQDNEQFF
>TRBV2|.|15|TRBJ2-1
TGTGCCAGCAGTGAAGCACCAGGACGCCTCAATGAGCAGTTCTTC
CASSEAPGRLNEQFF